Following are 25 T cell receptor beta chains from one sample sequenced in a study of shared clonotypes between healthy human individuals. CD45RO negativity and positive selection for CCR7 defined naive CD8 cells, a population that excluded terminally differentiated effector memory CD45RA+ cells. This table comes from immunoSEQ multiplex PCR, and its TCRdb copy is limited to in-frame clones, with some not included. The sample shows roughly 2.1 million clones, just over 90% of them seen only once. The material sequenced was naive CD8+ T cells from PBMCs. The source of these receptors is a man between 18 and 35 years old in good health. Some clones in this sample may be carry-over from other donors' samples.

V usage is TRBV25-1 and J usage is TRBJ2-7; no definite D call. Germline CDR1 MGHDK, CDR2 SYGVNS. V was cut by 6 bases and J by 2 bases, with 14 bases left in between. The CDR3 has 14 residues. CDR3 amino acids: CASRPPGPTYEQYF. The CDR3 DNA is TGTGCCAGCAGGCCTCCGGGTCCTACCTACGAGCAGTACTTC.

CDR3 coding DNA: TGTGCCAGTAGTATTTTTTTCGAGATGAACACCGGGGAGCTGTTTTTT. Protein: CASSIFFEMNTGELFF. V gene TRBV19 combines with J gene TRBJ2-2; D ambiguous. The germline V gene encodes CDR1 LNHDA and CDR2 SQIVND (reference sequence). V shed 3 bases and J shed 1 base, with 12 bases lying between them. CDR3 length: 16 amino acids.

V is TRBV27 and J is TRBJ2-1; D gene unclear. The V gene lost 3 bases and the J gene lost 9 bases, with 9 bases spanning the gap. The CDR3 runs to 12 residues. CDR1 is MNHEY, CDR2 SMNVEV, per germline (reference sequence). The CDR3 region has the DNA TGTGCCAGCAGTTTCCCGCTCGGTGAGCAGTTCTTC. Its translation: CASSFPLGEQFF.

This clone was seen a single time. V is TRBV11-2 and J is TRBJ2-7; a weak D match, TRBD1 (8 bases). This CDR3 is built from 18 residues. Germline loops: CDR1 SGHAT, CDR2 FQNNGV. V shed 3 bases and J shed 3 bases, with 24 bases lying between them. The CDR3 coding sequence is TGTGCCAGCAGCTTGGCGCTCTGGGACACAGGGGGGGGCTACGAGCAGTACTTC. This sequence encodes CASSLALWDTGGGYEQYF.

The rearrangement uses TRBV2 and TRBJ1-2; D gene ambiguous. There are 11 residues in the CDR3. Per the germline V gene, CDR1 is SNHLY and CDR2 is FYNNEI. The V gene lost 7 bases and the J gene lost 5 bases, with 8 bases spanning the gap. CDR3 coding DNA: TGTGCCAGCAACGAACCATATGGCTACACCTTC. Translated: CASNEPYGYTF.

The CDR3 DNA sequence: TGCGCCAGCAGCTTGGGGGCGGAGGGCTACGAGCAGTACTTC. This sequence encodes CASSLGAEGYEQYF. The rearrangement links TRBV5-1 to TRBJ2-7; weak D call: TRBD2 (6 bases). CDR1 and CDR2 from the germline V gene are SGHRS and YFSETQ. The CDR3 extends over 14 amino acids. Trimming took off 0 bases at V and 3 bases at J, with 10 bases between the two ends.

The table lists this clone with a count of one. CDR3 protein: CASSLTGEVTDTQYF. In DNA, the CDR3 is TGTGCCAGCAGTTTAACAGGGGAGGTCACAGATACGCAGTATTTT. This chain links TRBV28 with TRBJ2-3; tentative D call: TRBD1 (7 bases). The germline V gene has CDR1 MDHEN and CDR2 SYDVKM. Trimming left V 2 bases short and J 2 bases short, with 11 bases between. This CDR3 has 15 amino acids.

The V and J genes are TRBV7-9 and TRBJ2-1, with no clear D. The CDR3 consists of 12 residues. Between the trimmed V and J ends, which lost 5 bases and 3 bases, there was a span of 5 bases. Germline lookup yields CDR1 SEHNR and CDR2 FQNEAQ (reference sequence). The CDR3 is CASSPDYNEQFF. The CDR3 coding sequence is TGTGCCAGCAGCCCGGACTACAATGAGCAGTTCTTC. Full variable domain (missing parts from reference TRBV7-9 and TRBJ2-1): DTGVSQNPRHKITKRGQNVTFRCDPISEHNRLYWYRQTLGQGPEFLTYFQNEAQLEKSRLLSDRFSAERPKGSFSTLEIQRTEQGDSAMYLCASSPDYNEQFFGPGTRLTVL.

The gene calls are TRBV28 and TRBJ2-5, with a weak D call TRBD1 (6 bases). The germline CDR1 and CDR2 sequences are MDHEN and SYDVKM. The CDR3 totals 16 residues. Trimming removed 4 bases from V and 3 bases from J, with 18 bases in between. CDR3 bases: TGTGCCAGCAGTTCGCCGACAGGCCGGATGAAAGAGACCCAGTACTTC. Translated: CASSSPTGRMKETQYF.

This chain connects TRBV28 to TRBJ1-2, with 9 bases aligning to TRBD1. The junction had 10 bases not matched to a gene; V was cut back by 10 bases and J by 7 bases. CDR1 is MDHEN and CDR2 is SYDVKM in the germline V gene. The length of the CDR3 is 13 residues. The CDR3 nucleotides read TGTGCCATCTCGACAGGGGGGAGAGTTGGCTACACCTTC. Amino acid sequence: CAISTGGRVGYTF.

This clone has a single count. The rearrangement links TRBV7-9 to TRBJ2-7; D may be TRBD1 (6 bases). Germline CDR1 and CDR2: SEHNR and FQNEAQ (reference sequence). Between the trimmed V and J ends, which lost 5 bases and 2 bases, there was a span of 19 bases. The CDR3 is 16 residues long. The DNA of the CDR3 is TGTGCCAGCAGCCACGCCCGAGAGGACAGTCCCTACGAGCAGTACTTC. Protein product: CASSHAREDSPYEQYF.

This clone was seen a single time. J is TRBJ2-3 and V is TRBV4-3; TRBD2 agrees at 10 bases. Germline CDR1 is LGHNA and CDR2 is YSLEER. The CDR3 is made up of 18 amino acids. The ends lost 3 bases at V and 4 bases at J; junction bases unmatched: 13. In nucleotides, the CDR3 is TGCGCCAGCAGCCAGGGACCTAGCGGGAGTAGGGGTTCAGATACGCAGTATTTT. Translated, it gives CASSQGPSGSRGSDTQYF.

The chain employs TRBV29-1 and TRBJ1-1, with D unclear. Germline loops: CDR1 SQVTM, CDR2 ANQGSEA. The length of the CDR3 is 13 residues. With 0 bases removed from V and 4 bases from J, the gap between germline ends came to 9 bases. The CDR3 is CSVEESAGTEAFF. CDR3 DNA: TGCAGCGTTGAAGAGTCGGCAGGCACTGAAGCTTTCTTT.

This chain connects TRBV7-3 to TRBJ1-1; 7 nucleotides agree with TRBD1. This CDR3 contains 16 residues. The ends lost 5 bases at V and 0 bases at J; junction bases unmatched: 9. Germline CDR1 SGHTA, CDR2 FQGTGA. The CDR3 loop is CASSPTGAAVNTEAFF. The CDR3 DNA sequence: TGTGCCAGCAGCCCAACAGGGGCGGCTGTGAACACTGAAGCTTTCTTT.

The chain uses TRBV5-8 and TRBJ2-3; TRBD2 aligns across 10 bases. Trimming cost V 1 base and J 5 bases; bases outside gene matches: 4. The germline CDR1 and CDR2 sequences are SGHTS and YDEGEE. The CDR3 has 15 amino acids. The CDR3 nucleotides are TGTGCCAGCAGCTTGCTAGCGGGAGTTATAGATACGCAGTATTTT. Protein: CASSLLAGVIDTQYF.

This clone was observed once. The chain has TRBV5-4 and TRBJ2-1; no definite D call. The germline gives CDR1 SGHNT, CDR2 YYREEE (reference sequence). Trimming removed 3 bases from V and 0 bases from J, with 13 bases in between. CDR3 length: 16 residues. CDR3 sequence reads: CASSSRAVGSYNEQFF. The CDR3 DNA is TGTGCCAGCAGCTCCCGGGCAGTGGGCTCCTACAATGAGCAGTTCTTC.

The sample holds one count of this clone. This sample also contains other DNA sequences that code for the same CDR3. The V call is TRBV28, the J call TRBJ2-7, with D possibly TRBD1 on 6 matching bases. The CDR3 runs 11 residues. Germline V gene sequence: CDR1 MDHEN, CDR2 SYDVKM. V lost 6 bases and J 3 bases, leaving 6 bases between the germline ends. The CDR3 DNA reads as TGTGCCAGCAGACAGGGCTACGAGCAGTACTTC. Its protein is CASRQGYEQYF.

The chain recombines TRBV4-1 with TRBJ1-2; weak D call: TRBD1 (5 bases). CDR3 size: 14 residues. Germline V lookup: CDR1 MGHRA, CDR2 YSYEKL. The V and J ends lost 3 bases and 5 bases respectively, with 13 bases between them. DNA for the CDR3: TGCGCCAGCAGCCAGTGGGACGGCGGGTATGGCTACACCTTC. Translated: CASSQWDGGYGYTF.

The rearrangement links TRBV5-8 to TRBJ2-3, with a possible D match to TRBD1 (6 bases). There are 18 residues in the CDR3. V gave up 2 bases and J gave up 5 bases, with 24 bases separating them. Germline V lookup: CDR1 SGHTS, CDR2 YDEGEE. The CDR3 loop reads CASSFLFQGYRAQDTQYF. In DNA, the CDR3 is TGTGCCAGCAGCTTTTTATTCCAGGGGTATCGGGCCCAAGATACGCAGTATTTT.

V usage is TRBV27 and J usage is TRBJ2-1; 16 bases are a match to TRBD2. The CDR3 spans 18 residues. The germline CDR1 and CDR2 sequences are MNHEY and SMNVEV (reference sequence). V trimming: 5 bases; J trimming: 5 bases; junction bases outside the gene matches: 9. The CDR3 reads CASSGGLAGGPGDNEQFF. The CDR3 coding sequence is TGTGCCAGCAGTGGGGGACTAGCGGGAGGGCCGGGTGACAATGAGCAGTTCTTC.

This chain uses TRBV6-6 with TRBJ2-2; D is ambiguous. The V end lost 2 bases, the J end lost 6 bases, and 10 bases lay between the germline ends. This CDR3 has 14 amino acids. CDR1 MNHNY and CDR2 SVGAGI come from the germline V gene (reference sequence). This CDR3 is CASSYKTGAGELFF. As DNA, the CDR3 is TGTGCCAGCAGTTACAAAACGGGCGCCGGGGAGCTGTTTTTT.

The chain has TRBV9 and TRBJ1-4, with D unresolved. The CDR3 loop spans 15 amino acids. V was shortened by 3 bases and J by 0 bases, with 9 bases between the two germline ends. The V gene's germline CDR1 is SGDLS and CDR2 YYNGEE. The CDR3 reads CASSARPATNEKLFF. DNA for the CDR3: TGTGCCAGCAGCGCTAGGCCGGCAACTAATGAAAAACTGTTTTTT.

V usage is TRBV6-5 and J usage is TRBJ1-2; no firm D call. Per the germline V gene, CDR1 is MNHEY and CDR2 is SVGAGI. The CDR3 totals 12 residues. Between the trimmed V and J ends, which lost 6 bases and 8 bases, there was a span of 13 bases. Here the CDR3 DNA reads TGTGCCAGCAGCCCAGTACTGGGGGGCTACACCTTC. Encoded protein: CASSPVLGGYTF.

This rearrangement joins TRBV2 to TRBJ2-1; 7 nucleotides line up with TRBD1. Per the germline V gene, CDR1 is SNHLY and CDR2 is FYNNEI. Losses at the gene ends were 6 bases for V and 3 bases for J; bases not matched to a gene: 14. This CDR3 is built from 17 residues. CDR3: CASRYTPTGNLYNEQFF. CDR3 nucleotides: TGTGCCAGCAGATACACTCCGACAGGGAACCTCTACAATGAGCAGTTCTTC.

In its sample, this clone was seen once. The J gene is TRBJ2-1, the V gene TRBV11-2; D remains ambiguous. The germline CDR1 and CDR2 sequences are SGHAT and FQNNGV. The V gene lost 10 bases and the J gene lost 3 bases, with 16 bases spanning the gap. This CDR3 has 14 amino acids. The DNA for the CDR3 is TGTGCCACTATGGAGCTCCCCGACTACAATGAGCAGTTCTTC. Encoded protein: CATMELPDYNEQFF.